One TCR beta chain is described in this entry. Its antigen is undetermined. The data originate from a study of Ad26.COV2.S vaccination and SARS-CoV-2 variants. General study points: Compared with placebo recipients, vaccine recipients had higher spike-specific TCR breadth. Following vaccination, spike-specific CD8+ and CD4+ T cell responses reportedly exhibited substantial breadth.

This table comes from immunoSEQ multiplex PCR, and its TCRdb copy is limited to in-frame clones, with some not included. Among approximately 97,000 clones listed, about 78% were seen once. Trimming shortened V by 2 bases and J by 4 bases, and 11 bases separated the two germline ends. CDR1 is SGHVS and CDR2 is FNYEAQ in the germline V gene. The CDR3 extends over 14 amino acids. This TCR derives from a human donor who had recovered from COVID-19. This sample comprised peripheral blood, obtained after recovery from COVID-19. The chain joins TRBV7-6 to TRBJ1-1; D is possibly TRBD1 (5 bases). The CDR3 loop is CASSLQGIGTEAFF. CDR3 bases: TGTGCCAGCAGCTTACAGGGAATAGGCACTGAAGCTTTCTTT.